What follows describes a single T cell receptor beta chain. Its antigen remains unknown. The table came from immunoSEQ multiplex PCR; TCRdb's copy has only in-frame clones and leaves some out. The sample lists about 88,000 clones; approximately 85% were seen once. V was pared by 2 bases and J by 4 bases, with 2 bases between. Per the germline V gene, CDR1 is MNHNS and CDR2 is SASEGT. This CDR3 is 12 amino acids long. The data are from a study of OX40 agonist ivuxolimab in advanced cancers. Study details: The study treated patients with ivuxolimab, an agonistic anti-OX40 (CD134) antibody.

Whole-study results and caveats: Some patients without response likewise showed low normalized clonal expansion. The CD4+ and CD8+ T cells in the blood had expanded clonally by week 6 at 0.1 to 3.0 mg/kg.

This specimen consisted of CD4+ or CD8+ T cells sorted from blood, obtained in a trial of the OX40 agonist ivuxolimab. The chain is built from TRBV6-1 and TRBJ2-2; D not resolved. This sequence was found in an adult with an advanced solid tumor such as melanoma, head and neck, liver or kidney cancer. The CDR3 reads CASSETTGELFF. The CDR3 DNA sequence: TGTGCCAGCAGTGAAACCACCGGGGAGCTGTTTTTT.